This TCR beta chain appears in the sequencing data of a study of T cell clonotyping in hematopoietic cell transplantation. The study's findings and limits: Graft donor and pretransplant recipient Inverse Simpson Index values predicted broader posttransplant TCR diversity. Recipient TCR diversity dropped after transplant; expanded clonotypes rose from day 30 to 180.

TCRdb's copy holds only in-frame clones and misses some; the assay was immunoSEQ multiplex PCR. This table holds around 11,000 clones, 89% found once. For this clone: Its target is not known.

The CDR3 is 14 residues long. From germline, CDR1 is SGHDT and CDR2 YYEEEE. V gave up 4 bases and J gave up 4 bases, with 13 bases separating them. The chain recombines TRBV5-6 with TRBJ2-3, with D tentatively TRBD2 (5 bases). The TCR sequence derives from a male patient between 60 and 69 years old who had an allogeneic stem cell transplant from an unrelated donor, so the T cells may come from the graft donor. Some clones in this sample may be carry-over from other donors' samples. The sequences come from PBMCs, collected 180 days after allogeneic stem cell transplant. CDR3 residues: CASSPRGWPDTQYF. In DNA, the CDR3 is TGTGCCAGCAGCCCTAGAGGGTGGCCAGATACGCAGTATTTT. Full variable domain (rest looked up from reference TRBV5-6 and TRBJ2-3): DAGVTQSPTHLIKTRGQQVTLRCSPKSGHDTVSWYQQALGQGPQFIFQYYEEEERQRGNFPDRFSGHQFPNYSSELNVNALLLGDSALYLCASSPRGWPDTQYFGPGTRLTVL.